This T cell receptor beta chain comes out of a study of cytomegalovirus exposure and HLA in healthy donors. Germline CDR1 MDHEN, CDR2 SYDVKM. This CDR3 is built from 13 residues. The V end was cut by 2 bases, the J end by 8 bases, with 10 bases between. PCR was performed using 60 Vbeta and 13 Jbeta primers. TCRdb's table, derived via immunoSEQ multiplex PCR, lists solely in-frame clones and lacks some. The profile covers 180,000 or so clones, with 70% to 80% appearing a single time and less than 1% taken by the ten largest. Concerning this clone itself: Its cognate antigen is unknown.

General study points: A cluster of highly shared sequence variants was likely a sequencing artifact. In vitro testing confirmed a few CMV-associated chains as specific for CMV antigens.

Each donor was healthy, and each was a bone marrow donor. This sequence joins TRBV28 and TRBJ2-4; D unresolved. The TCR sequence derives from a female donor in good health and CMV-seronegative. Source material: PBMCs. CDR3 residues: CASSLPQLDIQYF. CDR3 DNA: TGTGCCAGCAGTTTACCACAATTGGACATTCAGTACTTC.